This passage covers 21 T cell receptor beta chains from one sample sequenced in a study of T cells after yellow fever vaccination. Using its own MiXCR run on the 5' RACE reads, TCRdb lists one record per CDR3 protein. The table records 250,000 to 400,000 distinct CDR3 sequences, around 4.5% of them present only once. Sequencing used PBMCs, obtained 15 days after the yellow fever booster vaccination. All receptors derive from a man in his late teens or twenties who received the YFV17D yellow fever vaccine.

In its sample, this clonotype was seen many times. The chain employs TRBV20-1 and TRBJ2-3; D is possibly TRBD2 (6 bases). CDR3 length: 18 amino acids. V was clipped by 5 bases and J by 2 bases, with 26 bases between them. The germline gives CDR1 DFQATT, CDR2 SNEGSKA (reference sequence). The CDR3 DNA reads TGCAGTGCTTGGGGAACGGGACGGCGGGGATATCCCACAGATACGCAGTATTTT. Protein: CSAWGTGRRGYPTDTQYF.

This clonotype was counted only a few times. The V gene is TRBV20-1, the J gene TRBJ1-1; D may be TRBD1 (5 bases). Deletions cut 0 bases from V and 4 bases from J, with 12 bases between. The CDR3 consists of 14 residues. CDR1 is DFQATT, CDR2 SNEGSKA, per germline (reference sequence). The DNA of the CDR3 is TGCAGTGCTAGAGATTTCAGGGAGAGCACTGAAGCTTTCTTT. This sequence encodes CSARDFRESTEAFF.

This clonotype was picked up a small number of times. The chain recombines TRBV12-5 with TRBJ1-5; D ambiguous. The CDR3 length is 15 residues. V lost 6 bases, J lost 4 bases, and 16 bases lay in between. CDR1 is LGHNT and CDR2 is FRNRAP in the germline V gene. The CDR3 DNA reads as TGTGCTAGTGGGCTGGGCACCGGGTATAATCAGCCCCAGCATTTT. Its translation: CASGLGTGYNQPQHF. Full variable domain (missing parts from reference TRBV12-5 and TRBJ1-5): DARVTQTPRHKVTEMGQEVTMRCQPILGHNTVFWYRQTMMQGLELLAYFRNRAPLDDSGMPKDRFSAEMPDATLATLKIQPSEPRDSAVYFCASGLGTGYNQPQHFGDGTRLSIL.

The genes are TRBV19 and TRBJ1-1; 7 bases agree with TRBD1. CDR3 length equals 11 residues. V was pared by 4 bases and J by 10 bases, with 3 bases of the junction left unmatched. Germline CDR1 LNHDA, CDR2 SQIVND (reference sequence). The CDR3 loop is CASSSTGVAFF. For the CDR3, the DNA is TGTGCCAGTAGTAGTACAGGGGTAGCTTTCTTT. The full variable domain, rest sourced from reference TRBV19 and TRBJ1-1, is DGGITQSPKYLFRKEGQNVTLSCEQNLNHDAMYWYRQDPGQGLRLIYYSQIVNDFQKGDIAEGYSVSREKKESFPLTVTSAQKNPTAFYLCASSSTGVAFFGQGTRLTVV.

This clonotype was counted ten times or more. The chain combines TRBV4-1 with TRBJ2-1; 9 nucleotides line up with TRBD2. V lost 4 bases to trimming and J lost 5 bases; unmatched junction nucleotides: 9. CDR3 length: 16 residues. Germline V gene lookup returns CDR1 MGHRA and CDR2 YSYEKL. The CDR3 bases are TGCGCCAGCAGCCTAGAGCGGGGGGCATATCACAATGAGCAGTTCTTC. Encoded protein: CASSLERGAYHNEQFF.

Many counts were recorded for this clonotype. This chain uses TRBV7-8 with TRBJ2-7; tentatively, D is TRBD2 (6 bases). V gave up 6 bases and J gave up 7 bases, with 13 bases separating them. The CDR3 has 12 residues. Germline V CDR1 and CDR2: SGHVS, FQNEAQ. DNA for the CDR3: TGTGCCAGCAGTTCGGACGGAGGGGAGCAGTACTTC. As protein: CASSSDGGEQYF.

This clonotype was found many times. The chain employs TRBV20-1 and TRBJ1-1; D is unresolved. Germline V gives CDR1 DFQATT, CDR2 SNEGSKA (reference sequence). This CDR3 is built from 13 residues. CDR3 in DNA: TGCAGCGGCGCGGGAACCGGGAACACTGAAGCTTTCTTT. This encodes CSGAGTGNTEAFF.

Many counts were recorded for this clonotype. This sequence joins TRBV20-1 and TRBJ2-1; TRBD2 might be the D (7 bases). This CDR3 comprises 15 residues. In germline, CDR1 is DFQATT, CDR2 SNEGSKA (reference sequence). V was clipped by 0 bases and J by 7 bases, with 16 bases between them. The CDR3 region is CSARDIRGARNEQFF. Written as DNA, the CDR3 is TGCAGTGCTAGAGACATCCGGGGGGCCAGGAATGAGCAGTTCTTC.

The chain has TRBV5-1 and TRBJ1-1; D unclear. The germline V gene encodes CDR1 SGHRS and CDR2 YFSETQ. V was cut by 0 bases and J by 6 bases, with 9 bases left in between. The CDR3 runs 13 residues. Here the CDR3 DNA reads TGCGCCAGCAGCTTGGACGCGTGGGCTGAAGCTTTCTTT. Amino acids: CASSLDAWAEAFF.

This clonotype appeared many times. The rearrangement joins TRBV6-5 to TRBJ2-7, with 9 nucleotides matching TRBD1. This CDR3 spans 14 amino acids. Per the germline V gene, CDR1 is MNHEY and CDR2 is SVGAGI. The V segment lost 7 bases and the J segment 5 bases; nucleotides outside the gene matches: 9. The CDR3 is CASNRTGEGHEQYV. The CDR3 bases are TGTGCCAGCAATCGGACAGGGGAAGGCCACGAGCAGTACGTC.

This clonotype was detected ten times or more. This chain links TRBV7-9 with TRBJ2-1, with a possible D match to TRBD1 (6 bases). The V gene's germline CDR1 is SEHNR and CDR2 FQNEAQ (reference sequence). The CDR3 has 16 residues. V was cut by 5 bases and J by 9 bases, with 23 bases left in between. The CDR3 DNA sequence: TGTGCCAGCAGCCCGTGGGGTTTAAGGGGGTTCGGTGAGCAGTTCTTC. Protein: CASSPWGLRGFGEQFF.

The genes are TRBV14 and TRBJ2-6; no definite D call. The CDR3 is 18 amino acids. V was shortened by 4 bases and J by 0 bases, with 16 bases between the two germline ends. Germline CDR1 is SGHDN and CDR2 is FVKESK. Here the CDR3 DNA reads TGTGCCAGCAGCCCTCGTACGATCCTCTTCTCTGGGGCCAACGTCCTGACTTTC. This encodes CASSPRTILFSGANVLTF.

There are a few counts of this clonotype. The V call is TRBV27, the J call TRBJ2-2; D is ambiguous. CDR3 length: 14 residues. V shed 0 bases and J shed 4 bases, with 6 bases lying between them. The V gene's germline CDR1 is MNHEY and CDR2 SMNVEV (reference sequence). DNA for the CDR3: TGTGCCAGCAGTTTATCTCAGCTCACCGGGGAGCTGTTTTTT. Encoded protein: CASSLSQLTGELFF.

This clonotype was seen ten or more times. One end of the junction does not line up with germline, which may come from a read error. DNA for the CDR3: TGTGCCAGCAGCTCCGGGTGGGACAATAAGCAGTTCTTC. Translating it yields CASSSGWDNKQFF. The chain has TRBV5-5 and TRBJ2-1; the D gene is possibly TRBD1 (6 bases). Per germline, CDR1 SGHKS and CDR2 YYEKEE (reference sequence). There are 13 residues in the CDR3.

The J gene is TRBJ1-1, the V gene TRBV6-6; D may be TRBD1 (6 bases). Trimming removed 5 bases at V and 7 bases at J, with 20 bases between. The V gene's germline CDR1 is MNHNY and CDR2 SVGAGI (reference sequence). The CDR3 extends over 15 amino acids. For the CDR3, the DNA is TGTGCCAGCAGTAGCCAGACAGGAACCTCCCATGAAGCTTTCTTT. This gives the protein CASSSQTGTSHEAFF.

The sample holds a few counts of this clonotype. The chain combines TRBV27 with TRBJ1-6; possible D gene TRBD1, 5 bases. Germline V CDR1 and CDR2: MNHEY, SMNVEV (reference sequence). V lost 2 bases and J 6 bases, leaving 17 bases between the germline ends. This CDR3 is 17 amino acids long. The CDR3 nucleotides are TGTGCCAGCAGTTTAAGATACTCCGGGACGGCTAATTCACCCCTCCACTTT. Its protein is CASSLRYSGTANSPLHF.

This chain uses TRBV20-1 with TRBJ1-2, with D maybe TRBD1 (6 bases). This CDR3 has 12 residues. V lost 6 bases and J lost 3, with 11 bases in between. In germline, CDR1 is DFQATT, CDR2 SNEGSKA (reference sequence). Here the CDR3 DNA reads TGCAGTGCCTGGGACACCGACTATGGCTACACCTTC. Protein product: CSAWDTDYGYTF.

This clonotype was seen repeatedly, ten times or more. The rearrangement joins TRBV5-1 to TRBJ2-5; TRBD2 is a possible D gene (5 bases). Deletions cut 4 bases from V and 2 bases from J, with 9 bases between. This CDR3 has 13 residues. Looked up from germline, CDR1 is SGHRS and CDR2 is YFSETQ. This CDR3 reads CASSEPGQETQYF. The CDR3 DNA reads as TGCGCCAGCAGCGAACCGGGACAAGAGACCCAGTACTTC.

This clonotype was picked up many times. The CDR3 sequence is CASSLPGGPQNIQYF. The DNA of the CDR3 is TGCGCCAGCAGCTTGCCAGGAGGGCCGCAAAACATTCAGTACTTC. The rearrangement links TRBV5-1 to TRBJ2-4; D is perhaps TRBD2 (6 bases). Germline loops: CDR1 SGHRS, CDR2 YFSETQ. The V and J ends lost 1 base and 5 bases respectively, with 13 bases between them. This CDR3 has 15 residues.

This chain links TRBV5-6 with TRBJ2-3, with D uncertain. CDR3 length: 15 residues. Germline V lookup: CDR1 SGHDT, CDR2 YYEEEE. Trimming shortened V by 0 bases and J by 4 bases, and 12 bases separated the two germline ends. This chain's CDR3 is CASSLVRLQADTQYF. The CDR3 region has the DNA TGTGCCAGCAGCTTGGTTCGGCTGCAGGCAGATACGCAGTATTTT.

This clonotype was found many times. The rearrangement uses TRBV20-1 and TRBJ1-2; D perhaps matches TRBD1 (5 bases). Trimming pared 5 bases from V and 2 bases from J, leaving 12 bases between. This CDR3 comprises 13 residues. Germline V gene data show CDR1 as DFQATT and CDR2 as SNEGSKA (reference sequence). This CDR3 reads CSAAGTGNYGYTF. The DNA of the CDR3 is TGCAGTGCTGCCGGGACGGGGAACTATGGCTACACCTTC.